This T cell receptor beta chain was retrieved from a study of early T cells in non-severe SARS-CoV-2 infection. The sample holds many counts of this clonotype. TCRdb re-called the 5' RACE reads with MiXCR, one entry per CDR3 protein. The top ten clones hold 3.4% of a sample with 50,000 to 70,000 distinct CDR3 sequences, 5.5% to 7% of them seen once. V was cut by 0 bases and J by 9 bases, with 12 bases left in between. The CDR3 totals 14 residues. From germline, CDR1 is PRHDT and CDR2 FYEKMQ (reference sequence). V is TRBV13 and J is TRBJ2-1; the D gene is possibly TRBD1 (6 bases). The starting material was whole blood, obtained at baseline. This sequence originates from an adult who was a healthcare worker with PCR-confirmed SARS-CoV-2 infection or an uninfected control (not recorded which). CDR3 protein: CASSLGQGFGEQFF. The CDR3 DNA follows: TGTGCCAGCAGCTTAGGACAGGGCTTCGGTGAGCAGTTCTTC.